A selection of T cell receptor beta chains follows, all from one sample in a study of T cell responses to AZD1222 COVID-19 vaccine. Here immunoSEQ multiplex PCR was the method, and the copy in TCRdb shows in-frame clones only, minus some. In the table there are nearly 90,000 clones, 70% to 90% of which are singletons. Sequenced material: peripheral blood, taken on day 0 of MenACWY control vaccination. Receptors were obtained from an adult in good health. The CDR3 runs from the conserved cysteine through the conserved F or W. A D gene is named only where the DNA matches it firmly. Not all rows give a size; the values are once, few, many and, for expanded clones, a class.

V gene	J gene	D gene	clone size	CDR3 protein	CDR3 DNA
TRBV19	TRBJ2-6	TRBD1	-	CASSNGQGASSGANVLTF	TGTGCCAGTAGTAACGGACAGGGGGCTTCCTCTGGGGCCAACGTCCTGACTTTC
TRBV6-6	TRBJ2-7	TRBD2	-	CASSPSGGMYEQYF	TGTGCCAGCAGTCCTAGCGGGGGTATGTACGAGCAGTACTTC
TRBV24-1	TRBJ1-5	TRBD1	-	CATSEGTGGWPQHF	TGTGCCACCAGTGAGGGGACAGGGGGCTGGCCCCAGCATTTT
TRBV27	TRBJ1-6	-	-	CASSLEQRRPLHF	TGTGCCAGCAGTTTAGAGCAGCGCCGGCCCCTCCACTTT
TRBV24-1	TRBJ2-3	-	once	CATSGGDTQYF	TGTGCCACCAGTGGGGGAGATACGCAGTATTTT
TRBV19	TRBJ1-2	-	-	CASTTGGRDRGVEGYTF	TGTGCCAGTACTACCGGGGGTAGAGACAGAGGGGTAGAAGGCTACACCTTC
TRBV19	TRBJ1-4	-	-	CASSVGREGEKLLF	TGTGCCAGTAGTGTCGGCAGGGAGGGTGAAAAACTGCTTTTT
TRBV28	TRBJ1-1	-	-	CASSFLPGGTEAFF	TGTGCCAGCAGTTTCCTACCCGGTGGCACTGAAGCTTTCTTT
TRBV29-1	TRBJ1-2	-	-	CSVEISQGYTF	TGCAGCGTTGAAATCTCGCAGGGCTACACCTTC
TRBV27	TRBJ2-5	-	once	CASSFLRQETQYF	TGTGCCAGCAGTTTTTTAAGACAAGAGACCCAGTACTTC
TRBV3-1/TRBV3-2	TRBJ1-1	-	-	CASSQGRLNTEAFF	TGTGCCAGCAGCCAAGGAAGACTGAACACTGAAGCTTTCTTT
TRBV11-3	TRBJ2-2	TRBD2	once	CASRGGPNTGELFF	TGTGCCAGCCGGGGGGGACCAAACACCGGGGAGCTGTTTTTT
TRBV19	TRBJ1-5	-	-	CASTEGLGGWAQHF	TGTGCCAGTACGGAGGGACTTGGAGGGTGGGCCCAGCATTTT
TRBV7-2	TRBJ1-2	-	-	CASSLDVARISYGYTF	TGTGCCAGCAGCTTAGATGTCGCCAGGATTTCCTATGGCTACACCTTC
TRBV2	TRBJ1-3	TRBD1	-	CASSGDRVDSNTIYF	TGTGCCAGCAGTGGGGACAGGGTGGACAGTAACACCATATATTTT
TRBV20-1	TRBJ2-1	-	few	CSAEKGGHTFF	TGCAGTGCCGAAAAAGGGGGACATACGTTCTTC
TRBV5-1	TRBJ2-7	TRBD1	once	CASRPGTVGEQYF	TGCGCCAGCAGACCTGGGACAGTCGGCGAGCAGTACTTC
TRBV7-3	TRBJ1-6	-	-	CASSLSVRNSPLHF	TGTGCCAGCAGCTTATCAGTAAGAAATTCACCCCTCCACTTT
TRBV10-3	TRBJ2-7	-	-	CAISLEVEDEQYF	TGTGCCATCAGTCTCGAGGTTGAGGACGAGCAGTACTTC
TRBV11-3	TRBJ2-3	TRBD2	once	CASSFRTSEYSTDTQYF	TGTGCCAGCAGCTTTCGGACTAGCGAGTACTCCACAGATACGCAGTATTTT
TRBV30	TRBJ1-1	-	-	CAWSRGETEAFF	TGTGCCTGGAGCAGGGGCGAGACTGAAGCTTTCTTT
TRBV6-5	TRBJ1-2	TRBD1	-	CASSYRDRVSGYTF	TGTGCCAGCAGTTACCGGGACAGGGTCAGTGGCTACACCTTC
TRBV2	TRBJ1-4	-	-	CASKQGVSEKLFF	TGTGCCAGCAAGCAAGGGGTTTCGGAAAAACTGTTTTTT
TRBV6-5	TRBJ2-1	-	-	CASSPDLSSYNEQFF	TGTGCCAGCAGTCCCGACCTGAGCTCCTACAATGAGCAGTTCTTC
TRBV19	TRBJ2-1	TRBD2	-	CASRPTSGDNEQFF	TGTGCCAGTAGACCGACTAGCGGGGACAATGAGCAGTTCTTC
TRBV27	TRBJ2-7	TRBD1	once	CASSRQGGQGAYEQYF	TGTGCCAGCAGTAGACAGGGGGGACAGGGGGCCTACGAGCAGTACTTC
TRBV30	TRBJ2-1	TRBD1	-	CAWSSGQSYNEQFF	TGTGCCTGGAGTTCGGGACAGTCCTACAATGAGCAGTTCTTC
TRBV6-1	TRBJ1-5	-	-	CASSDGVNQPQHF	TGTGCCAGCAGTGACGGCGTCAATCAGCCCCAGCATTTT
TRBV7-2	TRBJ1-2	-	once	CASSSRASTPYGYTF	TGTGCCAGCAGCTCTAGGGCCTCCACCCCCTATGGCTACACCTTC
TRBV7-9	TRBJ2-6	-	-	CASSLQILSGANVLTF	TGTGCCAGCAGCTTACAGATTTTATCTGGGGCCAACGTCCTGACTTTC
TRBV5-1	TRBJ1-6	TRBD1	-	CASSLDRNSPLHF	TGCGCCAGCAGCCTGGACAGGAATTCACCCCTCCACTTT
TRBV20-1	TRBJ1-3	-	few	CSARAGNTIYF	TGCAGTGCTAGAGCTGGAAACACCATATATTTT
TRBV4-3	TRBJ1-4	-	-	CASSQVATNEKLFF	TGCGCCAGCAGCCAAGTAGCAACTAATGAAAAACTGTTTTTT
TRBV11-1	TRBJ2-1	TRBD2	-	CASSLAPRASGLYNEQFF	TGTGCCAGCAGCTTAGCCCCCCGGGCTAGCGGGCTCTACAATGAGCAGTTCTTC
TRBV7-2	TRBJ2-7	-	-	CASSPRGGSGEQYF	TGTGCCAGCAGCCCTAGAGGAGGGAGTGGGGAGCAGTACTTC
TRBV7-8	TRBJ2-7	-	-	CASSPKAGGTYEQYF	TGTGCCAGCAGCCCGAAGGCGGGCGGGACCTACGAGCAGTACTTC